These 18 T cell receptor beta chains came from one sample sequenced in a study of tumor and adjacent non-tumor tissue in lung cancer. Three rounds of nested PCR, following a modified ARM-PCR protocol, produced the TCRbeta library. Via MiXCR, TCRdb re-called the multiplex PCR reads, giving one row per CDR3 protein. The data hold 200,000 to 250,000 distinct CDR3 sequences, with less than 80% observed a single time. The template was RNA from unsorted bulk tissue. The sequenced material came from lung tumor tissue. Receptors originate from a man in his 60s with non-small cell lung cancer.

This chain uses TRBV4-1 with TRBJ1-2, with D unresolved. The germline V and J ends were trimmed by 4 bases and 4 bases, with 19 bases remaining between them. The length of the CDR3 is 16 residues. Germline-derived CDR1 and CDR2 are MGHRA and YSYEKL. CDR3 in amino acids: CASSPQIGRTIYGYTF. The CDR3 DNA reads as TGCGCCAGCAGCCCCCAAATAGGGCGAACGATCTATGGCTACACCTTC.

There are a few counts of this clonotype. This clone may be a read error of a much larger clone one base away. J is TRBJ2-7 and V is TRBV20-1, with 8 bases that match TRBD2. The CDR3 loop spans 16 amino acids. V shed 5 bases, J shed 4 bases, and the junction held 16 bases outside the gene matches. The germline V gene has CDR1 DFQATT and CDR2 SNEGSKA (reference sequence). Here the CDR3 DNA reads TGCAGTGCTTCAGGAGGTAGCGGGGTCGGCTTTTACGAGCAGTACTTC. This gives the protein CSASGGSGVGFYEQYF.

CDR3 sequence: CASSLGSQGDETQYF. CDR3 in DNA: TGTGCCAGCAGTCTCGGATCACAGGGGGACGAGACCCAGTACTTC. The chain combines TRBV28 with TRBJ2-5, with 8 nucleotides matching TRBD1. The V gene's germline CDR1 is MDHEN and CDR2 SYDVKM. Trimming at V came to 5 bases and at J to 5 bases, leaving 10 bases not matched to a gene. This CDR3 contains 15 residues. The whole variable domain, remainder taken from reference TRBV28 and TRBJ2-5, is DVKVTQSSRYLVKRTGEKVFLECVQDMDHENMFWYRQDPGLGLRLIYFSYDVKMKEKGDIPEGYSVSREKKERFSLILESASTNQTSMYLCASSLGSQGDETQYFGPGTRLLVL.

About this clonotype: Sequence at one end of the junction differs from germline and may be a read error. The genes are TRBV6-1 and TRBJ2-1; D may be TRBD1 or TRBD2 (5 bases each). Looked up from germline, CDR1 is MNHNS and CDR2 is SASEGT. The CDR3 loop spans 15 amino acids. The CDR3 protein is CAISEFRGLYNKQFF. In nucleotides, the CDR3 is TGTGCCATCAGTGAATTTCGGGGCCTCTACAATAAGCAGTTCTTC.

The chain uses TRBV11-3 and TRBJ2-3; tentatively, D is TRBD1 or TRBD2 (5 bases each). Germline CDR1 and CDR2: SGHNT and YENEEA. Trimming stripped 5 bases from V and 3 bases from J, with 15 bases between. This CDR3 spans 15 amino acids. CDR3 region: CASSRGPGRTDTQYF. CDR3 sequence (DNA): TGTGCCAGCAGCCGGGGACCGGGTAGAACAGATACGCAGTATTTT.

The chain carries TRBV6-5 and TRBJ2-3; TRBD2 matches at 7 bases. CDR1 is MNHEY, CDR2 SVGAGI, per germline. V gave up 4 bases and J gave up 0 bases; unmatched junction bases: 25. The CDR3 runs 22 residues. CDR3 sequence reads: CASSSTLTRGLTGRDSTDTQYF. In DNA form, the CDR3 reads TGTGCCAGCAGTTCCACCCTTACCCGGGGACTAACGGGGAGGGATAGCACAGATACGCAGTATTTT.

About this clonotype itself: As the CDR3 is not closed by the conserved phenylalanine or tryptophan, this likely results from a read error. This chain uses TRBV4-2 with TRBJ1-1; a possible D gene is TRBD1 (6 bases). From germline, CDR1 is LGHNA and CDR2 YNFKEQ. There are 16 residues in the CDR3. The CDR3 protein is CASNQVGQHENTEAFL. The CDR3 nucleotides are TGTGCCAGCAACCAAGTCGGACAGCATGAGAACACTGAAGCTTTCTTA.

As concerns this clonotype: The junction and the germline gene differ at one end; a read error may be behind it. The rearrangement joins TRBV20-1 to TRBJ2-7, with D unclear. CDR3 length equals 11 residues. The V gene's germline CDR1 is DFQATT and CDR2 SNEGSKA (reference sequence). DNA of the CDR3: TGCAGTGCTAGAGGCCCCTGCGAGCAGTATTTC. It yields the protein CSARGPCEQYF.

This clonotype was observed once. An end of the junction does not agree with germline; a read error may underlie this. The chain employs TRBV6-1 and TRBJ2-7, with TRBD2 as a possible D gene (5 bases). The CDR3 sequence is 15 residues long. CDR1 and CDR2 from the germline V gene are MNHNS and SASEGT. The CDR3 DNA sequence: TGTGCCAGCAGTGAATTCGGGGTGTCCGGATCCGAGCAGTATTTC. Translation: CASSEFGVSGSEQYF.

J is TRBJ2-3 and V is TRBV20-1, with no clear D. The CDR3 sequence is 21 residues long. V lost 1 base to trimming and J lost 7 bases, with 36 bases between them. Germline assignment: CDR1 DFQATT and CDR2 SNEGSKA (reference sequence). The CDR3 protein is CSARGRPRPLQSGYSYYTQYF. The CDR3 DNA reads TGCAGTGCTAGAGGCCGACCGCGACCCCTCCAGTCGGGCTATTCTTACTATACGCAGTATTTT.

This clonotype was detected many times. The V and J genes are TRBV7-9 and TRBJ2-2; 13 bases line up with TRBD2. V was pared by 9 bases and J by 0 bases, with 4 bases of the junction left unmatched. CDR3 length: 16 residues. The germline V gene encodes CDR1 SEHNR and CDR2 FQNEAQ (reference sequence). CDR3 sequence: CASTTSGGPNTGELFF. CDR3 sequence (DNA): TGTGCCAGTACGACTAGCGGGGGGCCGAACACCGGGGAGCTGTTTTTT.

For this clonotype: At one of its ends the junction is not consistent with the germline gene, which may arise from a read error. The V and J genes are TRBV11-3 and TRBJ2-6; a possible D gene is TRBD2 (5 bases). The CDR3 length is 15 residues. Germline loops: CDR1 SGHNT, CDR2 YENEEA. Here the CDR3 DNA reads TGTACCAGCAGCTTAGAGGGAGCTGGGGCCAACGTCCTGACTTTC. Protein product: CTSSLEGAGANVLTF.

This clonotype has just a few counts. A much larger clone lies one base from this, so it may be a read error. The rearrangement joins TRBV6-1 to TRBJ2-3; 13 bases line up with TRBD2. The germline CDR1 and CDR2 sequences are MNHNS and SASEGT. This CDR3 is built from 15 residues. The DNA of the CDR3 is TGTGCCAACAGTGAACTAGCGGGGGGGCCAGATACGCAGTATTTT. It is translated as CANSELAGGPDTQYF.

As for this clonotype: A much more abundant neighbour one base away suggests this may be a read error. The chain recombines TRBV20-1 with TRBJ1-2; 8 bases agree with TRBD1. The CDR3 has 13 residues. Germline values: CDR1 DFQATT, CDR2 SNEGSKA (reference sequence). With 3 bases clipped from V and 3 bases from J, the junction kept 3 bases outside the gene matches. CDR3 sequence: CSASTGGDYGYTF. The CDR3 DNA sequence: TGCAGTGCTAGTACAGGGGGGGACTATGGCTACACCTTC.

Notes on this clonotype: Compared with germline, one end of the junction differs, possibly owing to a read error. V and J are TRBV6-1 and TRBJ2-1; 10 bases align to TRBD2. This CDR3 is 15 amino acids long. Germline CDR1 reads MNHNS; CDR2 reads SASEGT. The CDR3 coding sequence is TGTGCCAGGAGTGCGCTAGCGGGAGCCCTCAATGAGCAGTTCTTC. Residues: CARSALAGALNEQFF.

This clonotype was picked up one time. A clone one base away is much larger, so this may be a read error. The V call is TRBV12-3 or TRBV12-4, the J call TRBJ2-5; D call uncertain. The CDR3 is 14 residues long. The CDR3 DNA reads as TGTGCCAACAGTTTAGGGCGGTTCCAAGAGACCCAGTACTTC. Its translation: CANSLGRFQETQYF.

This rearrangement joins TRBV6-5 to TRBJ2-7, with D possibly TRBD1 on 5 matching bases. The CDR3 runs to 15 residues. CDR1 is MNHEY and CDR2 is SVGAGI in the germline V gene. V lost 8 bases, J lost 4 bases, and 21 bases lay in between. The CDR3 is CASGNGAVTRYEQYF. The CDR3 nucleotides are TGTGCCAGCGGTAATGGGGCAGTCACTCGTTACGAGCAGTACTTC.

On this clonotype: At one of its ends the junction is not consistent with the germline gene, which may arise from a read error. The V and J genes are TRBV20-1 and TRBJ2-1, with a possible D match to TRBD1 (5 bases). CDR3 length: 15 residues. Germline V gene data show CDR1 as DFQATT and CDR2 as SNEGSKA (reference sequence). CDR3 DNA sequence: TGCATTGCTAAACCTAGGACAAGGATTAACAATGAGCAGTTCTTC. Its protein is CIAKPRTRINNEQFF.